This TCR beta chain was identified during a study of CD8 T cells in Susac syndrome. RNA in amounts of about 0.45 to 1 ug was reverse transcribed with random hexamers. TCRdb independently ran MiXCR on the immunoSEQ multiplex PCR reads; one entry per CDR3 protein. The sample shows about 80,000 distinct CDR3 sequences, 85% to 95% of them seen only once. Study results and caveats: CD8+ clonal expansion in Susac peaked in TEMRA cells and active patients.

CDR3 length equals 16 residues. Trimming removed 5 bases from V and 7 bases from J; junction bases left unmatched: 11. Germline V gives CDR1 PRHDT, CDR2 FYEKMQ (reference sequence). As concerns this clonotype: What it recognizes is unknown.

Sequencing of TCR beta was carried out in blood CD8+ and CD4+ T cells. The material sequenced was CD8+ T cells from PBMCs. The clonotype comes from a human donor with Susac syndrome. The rearrangement joins TRBV13 to TRBJ2-1, with 10 bases matching TRBD2. This CDR3 is CASSLRLAGVWNEQFF. CDR3 in DNA: TGTGCCAGCAGCCTACGCCTAGCGGGAGTTTGGAATGAGCAGTTCTTC.